This passage covers 10 T cell receptor beta chains from one sample sequenced in a study of OX40 agonist ivuxolimab in advanced cancers. The repertoire was sequenced with immunoSEQ multiplex PCR; TCRdb's copy has only in-frame clones and lacks some. The sample records about 70,000 clones, about nine tenths being singletons. The sample consisted of CD4+ or CD8+ T cells sorted from blood, taken in a trial of the OX40 agonist ivuxolimab. The receptor set was obtained from an adult with an advanced solid tumor such as melanoma, head and neck, liver or kidney cancer.

The chain has TRBV7-9 and TRBJ2-1; 8 nucleotides align to TRBD2. The CDR3 length is 18 residues. The germline CDR1 and CDR2 sequences are SEHNR and FQNEAQ (reference sequence). Germline trimming cut 5 bases from V and 4 bases from J; bases unmatched to any gene: 16. The CDR3: CASSRKSGLAGKYNEQFF. The CDR3 DNA follows: TGTGCCAGCAGCCGAAAGTCTGGGCTAGCGGGCAAATACAATGAGCAGTTCTTC.

In this sample, this clone turned up a few times. The chain recombines TRBV29-1 with TRBJ2-1, with a possible D match to TRBD1 (6 bases). CDR1 and CDR2 (germline): SQVTM, ANQGSEA. The CDR3 has 13 amino acids. V was pared by 4 bases and J by 7 bases, with 14 bases between. CDR3 DNA: TGCAGCGTTGGCCAGGGGATTGGTAATGAGCAGTTCTTC. It is translated as CSVGQGIGNEQFF.

The chain combines TRBV5-6 with TRBJ1-1, with unresolved D. Trimming removed 2 bases at V and 5 bases at J, with 4 bases between. The V gene's germline CDR1 is SGHDT and CDR2 YYEEEE. The CDR3 is made up of 11 amino acids. CDR3 sequence: CASSFRTEAFF. The CDR3 nucleotides are TGTGCCAGCAGCTTTAGAACTGAAGCTTTCTTT. Looking up the rest from reference TRBV5-6 and TRBJ1-1 gives the full variable domain: DAGVTQSPTHLIKTRGQQVTLRCSPKSGHDTVSWYQQALGQGPQFIFQYYEEEERQRGNFPDRFSGHQFPNYSSELNVNALLLGDSALYLCASSFRTEAFFGQGTRLTVV.

This clone was counted only a few times. Other DNA variants within this sample encode the same CDR3. J is TRBJ2-2 and V is TRBV19; D gene uncertain. Trimming took off 0 bases at V and 0 bases at J, with 5 bases between the two ends. The CDR3 has 15 amino acids. CDR1 is LNHDA, CDR2 SQIVND, per germline (reference sequence). DNA for the CDR3: TGTGCCAGTAGTATAGACTTGGCGAACACCGGGGAGCTGTTTTTT. Translation gives CASSIDLANTGELFF. The full variable domain, with the rest looked up from reference TRBV19 and TRBJ2-2, is DGGITQSPKYLFRKEGQNVTLSCEQNLNHDAMYWYRQDPGQGLRLIYYSQIVNDFQKGDIAEGYSVSREKKESFPLTVTSAQKNPTAFYLCASSIDLANTGELFFGEGSRLTVL.

The chain employs TRBV2 and TRBJ2-3; TRBD2 matches 8 bases. Trimming at V came to 3 bases and at J to 1 base, leaving 3 bases not matched to a gene. Germline V gene sequence: CDR1 SNHLY, CDR2 FYNNEI. The CDR3 contains 15 residues. CDR3 nucleotide sequence: TGTGCCAGCAGTGATGGGCGGGGGGGCACAGATACGCAGTATTTT. Translation gives CASSDGRGGTDTQYF. The full variable domain, completed using reference TRBV2 and TRBJ2-3, is EPEVTQTPSHQVTQMGQEVILRCVPISNHLYFYWYRQILGQKVEFLVSFYNNEISEKSEIFDDQFSVERPDGSNFTLKIRSTKLEDSAMYFCASSDGRGGTDTQYFGPGTRLTVL.

The CDR3 DNA reads TGTGCCAGCAGCTTATTGTCCACAGGGGATGCGAGCGAAAAACTGTTTTTT. Translation gives CASSLLSTGDASEKLFF. The chain uses TRBV13 and TRBJ1-4, with 7 bases lining up with TRBD1. J gave up 8 bases and V 2 bases, and 14 bases lay outside the gene matches. The CDR3 extends over 17 amino acids. CDR1 PRHDT and CDR2 FYEKMQ come from the germline V gene (reference sequence).

In this sample, this clone turned up a few times. This chain connects TRBV9 to TRBJ2-1; 14 nucleotides line up with TRBD2. Germline CDR1 and CDR2: SGDLS and YYNGEE. CDR3 size: 15 residues. J gave up 9 bases and V 1 base, and 3 bases lay outside the gene matches. The CDR3 loop reads CASSVTGLAGGEQFF. The CDR3 coding sequence is TGTGCCAGCAGCGTAACAGGACTAGCGGGGGGTGAGCAGTTCTTC.

The genes are TRBV11-3 and TRBJ1-1, with D tentatively TRBD1 (6 bases). Germline-derived CDR1 and CDR2 are SGHNT and YENEEA. The V end was cut by 5 bases, the J end by 5 bases, with 12 bases between. The CDR3 totals 13 residues. The CDR3 nucleotides are TGTGCCAGCAGCGGGGGCAGGGGAACTGAAGCTTTCTTT. Its translation is CASSGGRGTEAFF.

The chain uses TRBV19 and TRBJ1-5; 9 nucleotides agree with TRBD1. There are 16 residues in the CDR3. Germline CDR1 LNHDA, CDR2 SQIVND (reference sequence). The V segment lost 8 bases and the J segment 3 bases; nucleotides outside the gene matches: 11. The CDR3 bases are TGTGCCAGTGGACAGGGGCCATACTATTTCAATCAGCCCCAGCATTTT. Translation gives CASGQGPYYFNQPQHF.

The V call is TRBV2, the J call TRBJ1-4; weak D call: TRBD1 (6 bases). In germline, CDR1 is SNHLY, CDR2 FYNNEI. The CDR3 is made up of 14 amino acids. V lost 3 bases to trimming and J lost 6 bases, with 11 bases between them. CDR3: CASSERGGHEKLFF. The CDR3 region has the DNA TGTGCCAGCAGTGAGAGGGGGGGACATGAAAAACTGTTTTTT.